Shown below are 27 T cell receptor beta chains from a single sample sequenced in a study of CD8 T cells in ankylosing spondylitis. TCRdb independently ran MiXCR on the 5' RACE reads; one entry per CDR3 protein. This table has some 140,000 distinct CDR3 sequences, roughly 8% appearing once. The sequenced sample consisted of synovial fluid, either unsorted or a sorted T cell fraction (not recorded which). The receptors shown here come from a male donor with ankylosing spondylitis.

The CDR3 is CASSEGTSGMDEQFF. Here the CDR3 DNA reads TGCGCCAGCAGTGAAGGGACTAGCGGGATGGATGAGCAGTTCTTC. The chain carries TRBV10-2 and TRBJ2-1; 13 bases are shared with TRBD2. The germline V gene has CDR1 WSHSY and CDR2 SAAADI. The CDR3 totals 15 residues. Unmatched junction bases numbered 4, after V lost 3 bases and J lost 8 bases.

At least ten counts were recorded for this clonotype. This CDR3 is CASSLARTGNEKLFF. The CDR3 coding sequence is TGTGCCAGCAGCTTAGCTCGGACGGGTAATGAAAAACTGTTTTTT. The rearrangement links TRBV7-2 to TRBJ1-4; the D is unclear. V was cut by 0 bases and J by 4 bases, with 9 bases left in between. CDR1 and CDR2 (germline): SGHTA, FQGNSA. The CDR3 sequence is 15 residues long.

This clonotype occurred many times. This sequence joins TRBV7-2 and TRBJ2-1; TRBD2 matches at 7 bases. The CDR3 consists of 15 residues. Losses at the gene ends were 5 bases for V and 9 bases for J; bases not matched to a gene: 13. In germline, CDR1 is SGHTA, CDR2 FQGNSA. The CDR3 sequence is CASSLRTSNMGEQFF. In DNA form, the CDR3 reads TGTGCCAGCAGCCTCCGGACTAGTAACATGGGTGAGCAGTTCTTC.

This clonotype was counted at least ten times. The chain couples TRBV20-1 to TRBJ2-7; 10 bases line up with TRBD1. V trimming: 2 bases; J trimming: 7 bases; junction bases outside the gene matches: 8. The CDR3 totals 14 residues. CDR1 and CDR2 (germline): DFQATT, SNEGSKA (reference sequence). CDR3 nucleotides: TGCAGTGCTAGACCTAGGACAGGGGGTGGAGAGCAGTACTTC. Translating it yields CSARPRTGGGEQYF.

This clonotype was counted many times. This chain uses TRBV20-1 with TRBJ1-1; possibly TRBD1 for D (5 bases). Germline V gene lookup returns CDR1 DFQATT and CDR2 SNEGSKA (reference sequence). The CDR3 loop spans 13 amino acids. V was cut by 5 bases and J by 13 bases, with 23 bases left in between. CDR3 DNA: TGCAGTGCTCCTTTTCGGGACCCAAGATACCATTTCTTT. Its translation: CSAPFRDPRYHFF.

This clonotype has just a few counts. This chain links TRBV7-8 with TRBJ1-5; 8 nucleotides align to TRBD1. The CDR3 is 12 residues long. Germline V gene sequence: CDR1 SGHVS, CDR2 FQNEAQ. The trim removed 5 bases at V and 11 bases at J, leaving 5 bases unmatched. The CDR3 region has the DNA TGTGCCAGCAGCCCAAACAGGGGGGCCCAGCATTTT. This translates into CASSPNRGAQHF.

The V and J genes are TRBV25-1 and TRBJ1-1; no firm D call. The CDR3 consists of 13 residues. Germline V gene data show CDR1 as MGHDK and CDR2 as SYGVNS. Between the trimmed V and J ends, which lost 2 bases and 2 bases, there was a span of 6 bases. The CDR3 DNA reads as TGTGCCAGCAGTGAAGGGGTTAACACTGAAGCTTTCTTT. This translates into CASSEGVNTEAFF.

This clonotype came up a few times. V gene TRBV27 combines with J gene TRBJ2-6; D is perhaps TRBD1 (6 bases). CDR3 size: 16 residues. V dropped 5 bases and J dropped 0 bases, with 11 bases sitting between them. Germline V CDR1 and CDR2: MNHEY, SMNVEV (reference sequence). Here the CDR3 reads CASSKDRGSGANVLTF. As DNA, the CDR3 is TGTGCCAGCAGTAAGGACAGAGGCTCTGGGGCCAACGTCCTGACTTTC.

At least ten counts were recorded for this clonotype. The genes are TRBV5-6 and TRBJ1-5, with no clear D. The CDR3 is 14 residues long. Germline values: CDR1 SGHDT, CDR2 YYEEEE. Deletions cut 2 bases from V and 9 bases from J, with 15 bases between. The CDR3 reads CASSFGWGQGPQHF. The CDR3 bases are TGTGCCAGCAGCTTCGGGTGGGGTCAAGGGCCCCAGCATTTT.

This clonotype has a handful of counts. This chain joins TRBV5-1 and TRBJ2-5; D tentatively fits TRBD1 or TRBD2 (7 bases each). The CDR3 has 15 residues. Germline CDR1 SGHRS, CDR2 YFSETQ. Between the trimmed V and J ends, which lost 6 bases and 2 bases, there was a span of 17 bases. In DNA form, the CDR3 reads TGCGCCAGCAAAGACCTCCAGGGGGGGCAAGAGACCCAGTACTTC. Its protein product is CASKDLQGGQETQYF.

This clonotype was counted at least ten times. The chain uses TRBV27 and TRBJ1-3; D is ambiguous. V lost 6 bases and J lost 4, with 7 bases in between. CDR1 is MNHEY and CDR2 is SMNVEV in the germline V gene (reference sequence). The CDR3 extends over 12 amino acids. The CDR3 sequence is CASSSPGNTIYF. In DNA form, the CDR3 reads TGTGCCAGCAGCTCCCCGGGAAACACCATATATTTT.

There are many counts of this clonotype. The V and J genes are TRBV14 and TRBJ1-1; 7 bases align to TRBD1. The CDR3 runs to 13 residues. CDR1 and CDR2 from the germline V gene are SGHDN and FVKESK. V shed 4 bases and J 8 bases; nucleotides not matched to a gene: 7. CDR3 DNA sequence: TGTGCCAGCAGCCTCATCCTACAGGGGGAAGCTTTCTTT. It specifies CASSLILQGEAFF.

There are many counts of this clonotype. V gene TRBV20-1 combines with J gene TRBJ2-7; maybe TRBD2 (6 bases). Germline-derived CDR1 and CDR2 are DFQATT and SNEGSKA (reference sequence). The CDR3 is 11 amino acids. V lost 3 bases and J 9 bases, leaving 12 bases between the germline ends. This CDR3 is CSASQGGGQYF. DNA for the CDR3: TGCAGTGCTAGTCAGGGAGGCGGGCAGTACTTC.

This clonotype appeared many times. The chain recombines TRBV7-2 with TRBJ1-2; tentative D call: TRBD1 (6 bases). Trimming removed 2 bases from V and 8 bases from J, with 15 bases in between. This CDR3 contains 14 residues. Per the germline V gene, CDR1 is SGHTA and CDR2 is FQGNSA. The CDR3 region is CASSLKGGAGGYTF. In DNA, the CDR3 is TGTGCCAGCAGCTTAAAAGGGGGAGCGGGGGGCTACACCTTC.

The V call is TRBV5-1, the J call TRBJ2-1; D gene ambiguous. V was cut by 2 bases and J by 6 bases, with 12 bases left in between. This CDR3 is 14 amino acids long. Germline V gene lookup returns CDR1 SGHRS and CDR2 YFSETQ. The CDR3 bases are TGCGCCAGCAGCTTATCTCCCCCTAGCAATGAGCAGTTCTTC. It translates to CASSLSPPSNEQFF.

The sample holds many counts of this clonotype. This chain joins TRBV6-5 and TRBJ1-2; D call uncertain. The CDR3 consists of 15 residues. Germline loops: CDR1 MNHEY, CDR2 SVGAGI. V gave up 0 bases and J gave up 4 bases, with 12 bases separating them. The CDR3 DNA is TGTGCCAGCAGTTACTCTGGTGGAATTAGCTATGGCTACACCTTC. Amino acids: CASSYSGGISYGYTF.

This clonotype was recorded many times. The chain couples TRBV29-1 to TRBJ1-2, with D uncertain. Per germline, CDR1 SQVTM and CDR2 ANQGSEA. Trimming removed 0 bases from V and 3 bases from J, with 5 bases in between. This CDR3 is 12 amino acids long. The CDR3 DNA reads TGCAGCGTTGAAGATCAGGACTATGGCTACACCTTC. Translation: CSVEDQDYGYTF.

The chain is built from TRBV2 and TRBJ2-5, with TRBD2 matching over 7 bases. Germline values: CDR1 SNHLY, CDR2 FYNNEI. The CDR3 loop spans 13 amino acids. The ends lost 4 bases at V and 9 bases at J; junction bases unmatched: 8. The CDR3 spells CASSGVSRGAQYF. The DNA for the CDR3 is TGTGCCAGCAGTGGGGTTTCTCGGGGGGCCCAGTACTTC.

The chain combines TRBV10-3 with TRBJ1-1; possible D gene TRBD1, 6 bases. V was clipped by 4 bases and J by 4 bases, with 16 bases between them. CDR1 ENHRY and CDR2 SYGVKD come from the germline V gene. CDR3 length: 15 amino acids. CDR3 bases: TGTGCCATCAGTGGATCGGACAGCCAGGTCACTGAAGCTTTCTTT. This translates into CAISGSDSQVTEAFF.

This clonotype appeared many times. The chain joins TRBV10-3 to TRBJ1-2, with 8 bases that match TRBD1. Germline values: CDR1 ENHRY, CDR2 SYGVKD. Germline trimming cut 3 bases from V and 13 bases from J; bases unmatched to any gene: 7. The CDR3 is 12 amino acids. The CDR3 nucleotides read TGTGCCATCAGTGATCTGACAGGGGAGAGCACCTTC. Translated, it gives CAISDLTGESTF.

This clonotype occurred many times. The rearrangement uses TRBV5-6 and TRBJ1-3; 9 bases are a match to TRBD1. The junction had 10 bases not matched to a gene; V was cut back by 3 bases and J by 0 bases. The CDR3 is made up of 18 amino acids. Per the germline V gene, CDR1 is SGHDT and CDR2 is YYEEEE. The CDR3 DNA reads TGTGCCAGCAGCTATCTCGATCCGGGACAGGGCTCTGGAAACACCATATATTTT. Residues: CASSYLDPGQGSGNTIYF.

This clonotype was counted many times. The V call is TRBV12-3 or TRBV12-4, the J call TRBJ1-6; perhaps TRBD1 as D (5 bases). V lost 6 bases, J lost 7 bases, and 13 bases lay in between. The CDR3 loop spans 14 amino acids. The CDR3 DNA sequence: TGTGCCAGCAGCCCGGGCAGGGAGAATTCACCCCTCCACTTT. Residues: CASSPGRENSPLHF.

This clonotype appeared many times. The chain joins TRBV20-1 to TRBJ2-7, with a tentative D call TRBD2 (5 bases). Deletions cut 0 bases from V and 1 base from J, with 13 bases between. Germline values: CDR1 DFQATT, CDR2 SNEGSKA (reference sequence). CDR3 length: 15 residues. The DNA for the CDR3 is TGCAGTGCTAGAGATCTCCAAACTAGGTCCTACGAGCAGTACTTC. Encoded protein: CSARDLQTRSYEQYF.

The chain employs TRBV30 and TRBJ1-1, with no clear D. There are 13 residues in the CDR3. The germline CDR1 and CDR2 sequences are GTSNPN and SVGIG (reference sequence). Between the trimmed V and J ends, which lost 1 base and 1 base, there was a span of 7 bases. The CDR3 DNA reads TGTGCCTGGAGTGGAGTGACGAACACTGAAGCTTTCTTT. Translating gives CAWSGVTNTEAFF.

This clonotype was found a few times. The chain is built from TRBV18 and TRBJ1-5, with TRBD1 matching over 9 bases. Germline CDR1 and CDR2: KGHSH and LQKENI. This CDR3 has 15 amino acids. V lost 1 base and J lost 6; bases outside the gene matches: 4. CDR3 loop: CASSPQGTGSQPQHF. DNA of the CDR3: TGTGCCAGCTCACCACAAGGGACAGGGTCTCAGCCCCAGCATTTT.

The chain carries TRBV7-2 and TRBJ2-2; TRBD2 matches at 7 bases. The length of the CDR3 is 15 residues. V shed 7 bases, J shed 5 bases, and the junction held 10 bases outside the gene matches. Germline values: CDR1 SGHTA, CDR2 FQGNSA. The CDR3 loop is CASIQGGELTGELFF. For the CDR3, the DNA is TGTGCCAGCATCCAGGGAGGGGAATTGACCGGGGAGCTGTTTTTT.

This clonotype was picked up many times. The V gene is TRBV29-1, the J gene TRBJ2-3; D is uncertain. Trimming took off 6 bases at V and 4 bases at J, with 14 bases between the two ends. The CDR3 spans 13 residues. The germline CDR1 and CDR2 sequences are SQVTM and ANQGSEA. The CDR3 DNA follows: TGCAGCGTCCGAGCTAATCCCTCAGATACGCAGTATTTT. Translating it yields CSVRANPSDTQYF.